This T cell receptor beta chain was recorded in a study of T cells in Graves' hyperthyroidism and ophthalmopathy. Notes on the study in general: Blood also contained most expanded thyroid clonotypes above 0.001.

Germline CDR1 is SGHRS and CDR2 is YFSETQ. This CDR3 is built from 14 residues. V dropped 4 bases and J dropped 3; count of bases not matched to a gene: 4. Researchers amplified the TCR beta CDR3 regions from RNA transcripts. First-round RT-PCR targeting the TCR CDR3 was performed with the HTBI primer set. TCRdb independently ran MiXCR on the multiplex PCR reads; one entry per CDR3 protein. The data show under 350,000 distinct CDR3 sequences, around a sixth seen once. Ten or more counts support this clonotype. The antigen is not known. The TCR sequence derives from a woman in her forties or fifties with Graves' hyperthyroidism. Sequenced material: blood. The chain joins TRBV5-1 to TRBJ2-5; 9 bases fit TRBD1. The CDR3 nucleotides read TGCGCCAGCAGCGCGAGACAGGGGGAAGAGACCCAGTACTTC. This encodes CASSARQGEETQYF.